The entry below gives a single T cell receptor (beta chain) sequence along with its context. These data are taken from a study of shared clonotypes between healthy human individuals. Trimming removed 2 bases at V and 1 base at J, with 8 bases between. The CDR3 sequence is 13 residues long. Germline V gives CDR1 GTSNPN, CDR2 SVGIG (reference sequence). The assay was immunoSEQ multiplex PCR, and TCRdb's table has in-frame clones only and misses some. The sample consists of about 450,000 clones, about 85% of them appearing once. Every donor was a Caucasian adult from Nashville, Tennessee. V and J are TRBV30 and TRBJ2-5, with D hard to call. The source is a woman in her thirties or forties in good health. Some clones in this sample may be carry-over from other donors' samples. Input material: PBMCs. CDR3: CAWSPFLQETQYF. The CDR3, as DNA: TGTGCCTGGAGTCCTTTTCTCCAAGAGACCCAGTACTTC.